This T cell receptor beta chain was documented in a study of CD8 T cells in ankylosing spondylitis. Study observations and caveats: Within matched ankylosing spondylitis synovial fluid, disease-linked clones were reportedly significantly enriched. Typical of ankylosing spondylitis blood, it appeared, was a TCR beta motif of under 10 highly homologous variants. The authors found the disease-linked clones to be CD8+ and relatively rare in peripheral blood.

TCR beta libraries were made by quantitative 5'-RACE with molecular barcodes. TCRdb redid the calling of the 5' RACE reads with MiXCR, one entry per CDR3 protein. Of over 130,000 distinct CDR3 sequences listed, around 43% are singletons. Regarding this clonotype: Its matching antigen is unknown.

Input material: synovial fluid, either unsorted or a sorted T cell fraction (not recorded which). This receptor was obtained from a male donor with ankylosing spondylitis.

CDR3 in amino acids: CASSLVLAGLDNEQFF. The CDR3 coding sequence is TGCGCCAGCAGCTTGGTGTTAGCGGGTTTGGACAATGAGCAGTTCTTC. This rearrangement joins TRBV5-1 to TRBJ2-1, with 7 bases aligning to TRBD2. CDR3 size: 16 residues. J lost 5 bases, V lost 0 bases, and 8 bases had no gene match. CDR1 SGHRS and CDR2 YFSETQ come from the germline V gene.